These 32 T cell receptor beta chains were all obtained from the same sample, sequenced in a study of T-cell memory formation after mild COVID-19. A single record per CDR3 protein comes from TCRdb applying MiXCR to the 5' RACE reads. Of approximately 50,000 distinct CDR3 sequences listed, over 9% were seen once; the top ten hold 10% to 15%. What was sequenced was PBMCs or a T cell subset sorted from them (not recorded which). The receptors were sampled from an adult woman who had mild COVID-19 (a few samples of this study predate the infection). Cell type and time point are not known.

The gene calls are TRBV6-5 and TRBJ2-3; 8 nucleotides match TRBD1. After removal of 2 bases from V and 5 bases from J, the junction contained 6 bases not matched to a gene. CDR3 length: 15 residues. In germline, CDR1 is MNHEY, CDR2 SVGAGI. The CDR3 loop is CASSYGTGEGDTQYF. The CDR3 DNA follows: TGTGCCAGCAGTTACGGGACAGGTGAGGGAGATACGCAGTATTTT.

This clonotype was recorded at least ten times. The genes are TRBV19 and TRBJ1-5, with D unclear. The CDR3 totals 15 residues. V lost 6 bases, J lost 0 bases, and 12 bases lay in between. Germline CDR1 reads LNHDA; CDR2 reads SQIVND (reference sequence). The CDR3 sequence is CASRNIRDSNQPQHF. The DNA of the CDR3 is TGTGCCAGTAGGAATATAAGGGATAGCAATCAGCCCCAGCATTTT.

Many counts were recorded for this clonotype. The CDR3 bases are TGTGCCAGCAGTGAAGAGGGACAGGGTTCCTACGAGCAGTACTTC. This gives the protein CASSEEGQGSYEQYF. V is TRBV6-1 and J is TRBJ2-7, with TRBD1 matching 9 bases. The J segment lost 1 base and the V segment lost 1 base, leaving 2 bases of the junction unmatched. Germline V gene data show CDR1 as MNHNS and CDR2 as SASEGT. The CDR3 is 15 amino acids.

At least ten counts were recorded for this clonotype. The chain uses TRBV7-6 and TRBJ2-1; no reliable D call. In germline, CDR1 is SGHVS, CDR2 FNYEAQ. V lost 4 bases, J lost 9 bases, and 13 bases lay in between. This CDR3 comprises 13 residues. The DNA for the CDR3 is TGTGCCAGCAGCTCGGTCTTAGTTGGTGAGCAGTTCTTC. It codes for CASSSVLVGEQFF. Looking up the rest from reference TRBV7-6 and TRBJ2-1 gives the full variable domain: GAGVSQSPRYKVTKRGQDVALRCDPISGHVSLYWYRQALGQGPEFLTYFNYEAQQDKSGLPNDRFSAERPEGSISTLTIQRTEQRDSAMYRCASSSVLVGEQFFGPGTRLTVL.

In this sample, this clonotype turned up many times. The J gene is TRBJ1-5, the V gene TRBV20-1; D is perhaps TRBD1 (6 bases). Germline loops: CDR1 DFQATT, CDR2 SNEGSKA (reference sequence). The CDR3 runs to 18 residues. The V and J ends lost 0 bases and 2 bases respectively, with 20 bases between them. The CDR3 region has the DNA TGCAGTGCTAGAGATAGGGGGACTGTTAGTTATGGCAATCAGCCCCAGCATTTT. It specifies CSARDRGTVSYGNQPQHF.

This sequence joins TRBV7-6 and TRBJ2-1, with 7 bases fitting TRBD2. Germline V CDR1 and CDR2: SGHVS, FNYEAQ. J gave up 2 bases and V 5 bases, and 9 bases lay outside the gene matches. This CDR3 is 16 amino acids long. The CDR3 region has the DNA TGTGCCAGCAGCCGGGGATCAGCGGGGACCTACAATGAGCAGTTCTTC. This codes for CASSRGSAGTYNEQFF. Based on the CDR3 plus reference TRBV7-6 and TRBJ2-1, the full variable domain is GAGVSQSPRYKVTKRGQDVALRCDPISGHVSLYWYRQALGQGPEFLTYFNYEAQQDKSGLPNDRFSAERPEGSISTLTIQRTEQRDSAMYRCASSRGSAGTYNEQFFGPGTRLTVL.

V is TRBV10-3 and J is TRBJ1-4; maybe TRBD1 (6 bases). V lost 10 bases to trimming and J lost 4 bases, with 19 bases between them. The CDR3 is 15 amino acids. Germline CDR1 reads ENHRY; CDR2 reads SYGVKD. The CDR3 loop is CATSGQTGLNEKLFF. CDR3 DNA sequence: TGTGCCACCAGCGGCCAAACAGGGCTTAATGAAAAACTGTTTTTT.

This rearrangement joins TRBV11-2 to TRBJ2-7; D unresolved. Germline CDR1 is SGHAT and CDR2 is FQNNGV. This CDR3 contains 13 residues. Trimming took off 6 bases at V and 6 bases at J, with 15 bases between the two ends. The DNA of the CDR3 is TGTGCCAGCAGACATATCAAGGAAGGCGAGCAGTACTTC. This sequence encodes CASRHIKEGEQYF.

This clonotype is classed as large. The chain uses TRBV7-9 and TRBJ2-3; 7 positions agree with TRBD2. This CDR3 comprises 17 residues. Trimming removed 1 base from V and 1 base from J; junction bases left unmatched: 8. CDR1 and CDR2 (germline): SEHNR, FQNEAQ (reference sequence). The CDR3 reads CASSLGSAGSRTDTQYF. CDR3 bases: TGTGCCAGCAGCTTAGGGTCAGCGGGGAGTCGCACAGATACGCAGTATTTT.

This clonotype was observed many times. The CDR3: CASSWDPHPTDTQYF. In DNA, the CDR3 is TGTGCCAGCAGCTGGGACCCCCACCCCACAGATACGCAGTATTTT. The chain carries TRBV5-5 and TRBJ2-3; D tentatively fits TRBD1 or TRBD2 (5 bases each). Germline V gene data show CDR1 as SGHKS and CDR2 as YYEKEE (reference sequence). V lost 3 bases and J lost 2, with 13 bases in between. CDR3 length: 15 residues. The full variable domain, its missing parts supplied by reference TRBV5-5 and TRBJ2-3, is DAGVTQSPTHLIKTRGQQVTLRCSPISGHKSVSWYQQVLGQGPQFIFQYYEKEERGRGNFPDRFSARQFPNYSSELNVNALLLGDSALYLCASSWDPHPTDTQYFGPGTRLTVL.

This clonotype was recorded at least ten times. The chain is built from TRBV3-1 and TRBJ2-1, with D tentatively TRBD2 (5 bases). Per germline, CDR1 LGHDT and CDR2 YNNKEL (reference sequence). This CDR3 comprises 13 residues. V lost 3 bases, J lost 3 bases, and 6 bases lay in between. CDR3 loop: CASSHGLYNEQFF. CDR3 coding DNA: TGTGCCAGCAGCCATGGACTCTACAATGAGCAGTTCTTC.

This clonotype was observed a handful of times. A much larger clonotype is one base distant, so this may be a read error. This sequence joins TRBV7-2 and TRBJ2-1, with D tentatively TRBD1 (5 bases). The CDR3 length is 15 residues. The germline CDR1 and CDR2 sequences are SGHTA and FQGNSA. As DNA, the CDR3 is TGTGCCAGCAGCTTTGACAGAGACTTTTACAATGAGCATTTCTTC. It encodes CASSFDRDFYNEHFF.

This clonotype was recorded a few times. The J gene is TRBJ1-1, the V gene TRBV20-1; D possibly corresponds to TRBD1 (5 bases). V was cut by 7 bases and J by 5 bases, with 8 bases left in between. CDR3 length equals 10 residues. Germline CDR1 DFQATT, CDR2 SNEGSKA (reference sequence). CDR3 region: CSGGITEAFF. The CDR3 DNA follows: TGCAGTGGGGGGATTACTGAAGCTTTCTTT.

This clonotype showed up just a few times. This chain uses TRBV5-5 with TRBJ2-5; no clear D gene. The CDR3 sequence is 15 residues long. Germline lookup yields CDR1 SGHKS and CDR2 YYEKEE (reference sequence). V lost 0 bases, J lost 4 bases, and 13 bases lay in between. Here the CDR3 reads CASSLVGKIPETQYF. In DNA, the CDR3 is TGTGCCAGCAGCTTGGTAGGCAAGATCCCAGAGACCCAGTACTTC.

On this clonotype: A much more abundant neighbour one base away suggests this may be a read error. CDR3 nucleotides: TGTTCCAGCAGCCAAGATGAAGCAGGGCGGGAGCAGTACTTC. It is translated as CSSSQDEAGREQYF. The chain employs TRBV3-1 and TRBJ2-7; possibly TRBD1 for D (5 bases). The CDR3 is 14 amino acids. CDR1 LGHDT and CDR2 YNNKEL come from the germline V gene (reference sequence).

This clonotype has more than one count but fewer than ten. V is TRBV5-4 and J is TRBJ1-2; 12 bases line up with TRBD1. Trimming at V came to 4 bases and at J to 4 bases, leaving 11 bases not matched to a gene. The V gene's germline CDR1 is SGHNT and CDR2 YYREEE (reference sequence). CDR3 size: 17 residues. The CDR3 loop is CASSPMGTGGWGYGYTF. CDR3 in DNA: TGTGCCAGCAGCCCAATGGGGACAGGGGGCTGGGGCTATGGCTACACCTTC.

The rearrangement links TRBV6-2 or TRBV6-3 to TRBJ1-1, with D possibly TRBD1 on 6 matching bases. The V and J ends lost 6 bases and 10 bases respectively, with 12 bases between them. The germline V gene has CDR1 MNHEY and CDR2 SVGEGT. The CDR3 totals 11 residues. The CDR3 here is CASRLGQGAFF. CDR3 in DNA: TGTGCCAGCAGATTGGGACAAGGAGCTTTCTTT.

The V and J genes are TRBV4-3 and TRBJ1-6; unclear D gene. The CDR3 has 15 amino acids. Germline lookup yields CDR1 LGHNA and CDR2 YSLEER. V was trimmed by 1 base and J by 7 bases, leaving 11 bases between them. In nucleotides, the CDR3 is TGCGCCAGCAGCCAAGGTCGTTTGGAGAATTCACCCCTCCACTTT. It is translated as CASSQGRLENSPLHF.

By sample fraction, this clonotype is medium-sized. The CDR3 DNA reads TGTGCCAGCAGTCCCGGGACTAGCGGGTTTTACAATGAGCAGTTCTTC. Protein sequence: CASSPGTSGFYNEQFF. The chain couples TRBV27 to TRBJ2-1, with TRBD2 matching 12 bases. CDR1 and CDR2 (germline): MNHEY, SMNVEV (reference sequence). V shed 5 bases and J 4 bases; nucleotides not matched to a gene: 6. The CDR3 length is 16 residues.

The rearrangement joins TRBV12-3 or TRBV12-4 to TRBJ2-1, with a weak D call TRBD2 (7 bases). CDR3 length: 13 amino acids. V lost 6 bases and J lost 9, with 15 bases in between. The CDR3 loop reads CASRRGGASEQFF. CDR3 nucleotide sequence: TGTGCCAGCAGGCGTGGGGGGGCCTCTGAGCAGTTCTTC.

The V and J genes are TRBV12-3 or TRBV12-4 and TRBJ2-5; 8 bases align to TRBD2. With V trimmed by 3 bases and J by 4 bases, 13 bases remained unmatched. The length of the CDR3 is 17 residues. For the CDR3, the DNA is TGTGCCAGCAGTTTGGCCAGCGGGAGTGGTAAGGGAGAGACCCAGTACTTC. Its protein product is CASSLASGSGKGETQYF.

The sample holds many counts of this clonotype. The V gene is TRBV5-1, the J gene TRBJ2-7; possibly TRBD1 for D (5 bases). V was trimmed by 4 bases and J by 0 bases, leaving 14 bases between them. The CDR3 has 15 residues. From germline, CDR1 is SGHRS and CDR2 YFSETQ. This CDR3 is CASSPTAGNSYEQYF. As DNA, the CDR3 is TGCGCCAGCAGCCCTACGGCAGGGAACTCCTACGAGCAGTACTTC.

This clonotype occurred a few times. The chain joins TRBV7-2 to TRBJ2-2, with a possible D match to TRBD2 (6 bases). The CDR3 runs 16 residues. Germline V lookup: CDR1 SGHTA, CDR2 FQGNSA. The V gene lost 1 base and the J gene lost 5 bases, with 14 bases spanning the gap. The CDR3 nucleotides read TGTGCCAGCAGCTTAGGAGGGGCGGGGCGGACCGGGGAGCTGTTTTTT. This gives the protein CASSLGGAGRTGELFF. Based on the CDR3 plus reference TRBV7-2 and TRBJ2-2, the full variable domain is GAGVSQSPSNKVTEKGKDVELRCDPISGHTALYWYRQSLGQGLEFLIYFQGNSAPDKSGLPSDRFSAERTGGSVSTLTIQRTQQEDSAVYLCASSLGGAGRTGELFFGEGSRLTVL.

This clonotype appeared many times. Sequence at one end of the junction differs from germline and may be a read error. The V call is TRBV7-7, the J call TRBJ2-3, with D possibly matching TRBD1 (6 bases). Germline-derived CDR1 and CDR2 are SSHAT and FNYEAQ (reference sequence). The CDR3 consists of 15 residues. The CDR3 here is CASSEGVLSTDTQYF. In nucleotides, the CDR3 is TGTGCTAGCAGCGAGGGGGTTTTGAGCACAGATACGCAGTATTTT. Full variable domain (remainder filled in from reference TRBV7-7 and TRBJ2-3): GAGVSQSPRYKVTKRGQDVTLRCDPISSHATLYWYQQALGQGPEFLTYFNYEAQPDKSGLPSDRFSAERPEGSISTLTIQRTEQRDSAMYRCASSEGVLSTDTQYFGPGTRLTVL.

There are a few counts of this clonotype. The DNA for the CDR3 is TGTGCCAGCAGCTTAGGGGCTTCGGGATCACCCCTCCACTTT. Residues: CASSLGASGSPLHF. This chain joins TRBV11-2 and TRBJ1-6; D ambiguous. The CDR3 is 14 amino acids. Germline V CDR1 and CDR2: SGHAT, FQNNGV. V lost 1 base and J lost 10, with 11 bases in between.

In its sample, this clonotype was seen many times. The rearrangement links TRBV14 to TRBJ1-1; 8 nucleotides line up with TRBD1. The CDR3 contains 16 residues. The germline CDR1 and CDR2 sequences are SGHDN and FVKESK. Losses at the gene ends were 2 bases for V and 2 bases for J; bases not matched to a gene: 7. The CDR3 DNA reads as TGTGCCAGCAGCCAATCCAGGGGGCTAGGTAACACTGAAGCTTTCTTT. Amino acid sequence: CASSQSRGLGNTEAFF.

V is TRBV4-1 and J is TRBJ2-3, with TRBD2 matching over 15 bases. CDR3 length: 19 amino acids. The V gene end was trimmed by 0 bases and the J gene end by 2 bases; junction bases not matched to a gene: 6. Germline CDR1 is MGHRA and CDR2 is YSYEKL. The CDR3 loop is CASSQDRGLAGGNTDTQYF. As DNA, the CDR3 is TGCGCCAGCAGCCAAGATCGGGGACTAGCGGGAGGTAACACAGATACGCAGTATTTT.

This clonotype was recorded at least ten times. The chain carries TRBV12-3 or TRBV12-4 and TRBJ2-1, with 7 bases aligning to TRBD2. The CDR3 totals 13 residues. With V trimmed by 8 bases and J by 4 bases, 5 bases remained unmatched. The CDR3, as DNA: TGTGCCAGCGGCCTAGCGGCTTACAATGAGCAGTTCTTC. Protein: CASGLAAYNEQFF.

The table lists this clonotype with a few counts. V gene TRBV10-3 combines with J gene TRBJ2-5, with 8 bases aligning to TRBD1. The germline CDR1 and CDR2 sequences are ENHRY and SYGVKD. The CDR3 is 13 amino acids. Unmatched junction bases numbered 2, after V lost 4 bases and J lost 4 bases. CDR3 sequence reads: CAISGTGRETQYF. The CDR3 region has the DNA TGTGCCATCAGTGGGACAGGGAGAGAGACCCAGTACTTC.

This chain links TRBV5-1 with TRBJ2-5; D possibly uses TRBD1 or TRBD2 (5 bases each). CDR1 SGHRS and CDR2 YFSETQ come from the germline V gene. The length of the CDR3 is 14 residues. The V end lost 0 bases, the J end lost 3 bases, and 9 bases lay between the germline ends. The CDR3 sequence is CASSLVGTEETQYF. The DNA of the CDR3 is TGCGCCAGCAGCTTGGTGGGGACGGAAGAGACCCAGTACTTC. The complete variable domain, with remaining parts taken from reference TRBV5-1 and TRBJ2-5, reads KAGVTQTPRYLIKTRGQQVTLSCSPISGHRSVSWYQQTPGQGLQFLFEYFSETQRNKGNFPGRFSGRQFSNSRSEMNVSTLELGDSALYLCASSLVGTEETQYFGPGTRLLVL.

This chain joins TRBV7-8 and TRBJ2-7; no clear D gene. This CDR3 spans 13 amino acids. Trimming stripped 1 base from V and 9 bases from J, with 13 bases between. Germline CDR1 reads SGHVS; CDR2 reads FQNEAQ. CDR3 nucleotides: TGTGCCAGCAGCTTAGGGCCCTCGGGTGGGCAGTACTTC. The encoded protein is CASSLGPSGGQYF.

The chain joins TRBV4-2 to TRBJ2-1, with 14 bases matching TRBD2. CDR1 and CDR2 from the germline V gene are LGHNA and YNFKEQ. The CDR3 loop spans 16 amino acids. The ends lost 4 bases at V and 8 bases at J; junction bases unmatched: 7. The DNA of the CDR3 is TGTGCCAGCAGCCCCCGACTAGCGGGAGGGTTGGATGAGCAGTTCTTC. As protein: CASSPRLAGGLDEQFF.